Below, 10 T cell receptor beta chains from the same sample are listed, as sequenced in a study of blood T cell repertoires in COVID-19 (dated by TCRdb to 2019 to 2021). Library preparation was by the immunoSEQ multiplex PCR assay. Drawn from immuneACCESS, this table holds only the in-frame rearrangements with V and J called that TCRdb kept. Clones are partly lost; checked studies trace under half to an unresolved V gene and leave the rest unexplained. A total of under 300,000 clones appear in this sample, about 93% of them only once. The ten largest account for around 0.9% of the sample. The material sequenced was peripheral blood. These receptors all come from a man younger than 45 with COVID-19, enrolled during active disease.

V usage is TRBV27 and J usage is TRBJ2-1; D is possibly TRBD1 (7 bases). Trimming removed 7 bases from V and 9 bases from J, with 19 bases in between. The germline V gene has CDR1 MNHEY and CDR2 SMNVEV (reference sequence). The CDR3 consists of 14 residues. The CDR3 sequence is CASTFRGRGAEQFF. The CDR3 DNA is TGTGCCAGCACCTTCCGGGGCAGGGGGGCTGAGCAGTTCTTC.

The chain links TRBV4-1 to TRBJ2-5, with 9 bases lining up with TRBD1. V was clipped by 4 bases and J by 4 bases; unmatched bases: 7. Germline lookup yields CDR1 MGHRA and CDR2 YSYEKL. The CDR3 sequence is 15 residues long. The CDR3 DNA reads as TGCGCCAGCAGCCTCGGACAGGGGAAGAGAGAGACCCAGTACTTC. This encodes CASSLGQGKRETQYF.

The V gene is TRBV19, the J gene TRBJ1-2; 7 nucleotides match TRBD1. Germline CDR1 LNHDA, CDR2 SQIVND (reference sequence). The CDR3 runs 14 residues. V dropped 5 bases and J dropped 3; count of bases not matched to a gene: 6. The chain's CDR3 is CASSQGDLDYGYTF. The CDR3 DNA follows: TGTGCCAGTAGTCAGGGGGACTTAGACTATGGCTACACCTTC.

The gene calls are TRBV30 and TRBJ1-4, with D hard to call. Trimming removed 4 bases from V and 4 bases from J, with 16 bases in between. CDR3 length: 15 amino acids. Germline CDR1 GTSNPN, CDR2 SVGIG (reference sequence). Here the CDR3 DNA reads TGTGCCTGGAAACCGGTCCGGGAATTTAATGAAAAACTGTTTTTT. Translated, it gives CAWKPVREFNEKLFF.

J is TRBJ1-6 and V is TRBV19; D unresolved. Germline-derived CDR1 and CDR2 are LNHDA and SQIVND (reference sequence). This CDR3 region has 15 residues. V lost 3 bases and J 10 bases, leaving 16 bases between the germline ends. The CDR3: CASSIITEDYSPLHF. The CDR3 nucleotides read TGTGCCAGTAGTATTATCACAGAAGATTACTCACCCCTCCACTTT.

The rearrangement joins TRBV5-1 to TRBJ1-2; 10 bases fit TRBD1. CDR1 is SGHRS and CDR2 is YFSETQ in the germline V gene. Trimming removed 4 bases from V and 8 bases from J; junction bases left unmatched: 11. CDR3 length: 15 residues. CDR3 in amino acids: CASSGPGTGVQGYTF. DNA for the CDR3: TGCGCCAGCAGCGGGCCGGGGACAGGGGTTCAGGGCTACACCTTC.

This chain uses TRBV6-1 with TRBJ1-2; 10 nucleotides agree with TRBD1. V lost 3 bases, J lost 6 bases, and 7 bases stayed unmatched. Germline V gene data show CDR1 as MNHNS and CDR2 as SASEGT. This CDR3 has 15 residues. The CDR3 nucleotides read TGTGCCAGCAGTGACGTGGGACAGGGGAGGAATGGCTACACCTTC. Translated, it gives CASSDVGQGRNGYTF.

CDR3 sequence: CASGLVLRTGSHEQYF. DNA for the CDR3: TGTGCTAGTGGTTTGGTTTTACGGACAGGGTCCCACGAGCAGTACTTC. The chain combines TRBV12-5 with TRBJ2-7; 8 nucleotides agree with TRBD1. J gave up 5 bases and V 0 bases, and 9 bases lay outside the gene matches. This CDR3 is 16 amino acids long. The germline V gene has CDR1 LGHNT and CDR2 FRNRAP.

J is TRBJ2-7 and V is TRBV11-2; tentative D call: TRBD2 (5 bases). The CDR3 is 15 residues long. CDR1 is SGHAT, CDR2 FQNNGV, per germline. Trimming pared 0 bases from V and 2 bases from J, leaving 11 bases between. The CDR3 is CASSLERVFAYEQYF. Written as DNA, the CDR3 is TGTGCCAGCAGCTTAGAGAGGGTTTTCGCCTACGAGCAGTACTTC.

This rearrangement joins TRBV5-5 to TRBJ1-1; possible D gene TRBD1, 6 bases. Germline CDR1 reads SGHKS; CDR2 reads YYEKEE (reference sequence). This CDR3 is 13 amino acids long. With 5 bases removed from V and 1 base from J, the gap between germline ends came to 9 bases. CDR3 residues: CASRLTGNTEAFF. For the CDR3, the DNA is TGTGCCAGCAGACTGACAGGGAACACTGAAGCTTTCTTT. Based on the CDR3 plus reference TRBV5-5 and TRBJ1-1, the full variable domain is DAGVTQSPTHLIKTRGQQVTLRCSPISGHKSVSWYQQVLGQGPQFIFQYYEKEERGRGNFPDRFSARQFPNYSSELNVNALLLGDSALYLCASRLTGNTEAFFGQGTRLTVV.